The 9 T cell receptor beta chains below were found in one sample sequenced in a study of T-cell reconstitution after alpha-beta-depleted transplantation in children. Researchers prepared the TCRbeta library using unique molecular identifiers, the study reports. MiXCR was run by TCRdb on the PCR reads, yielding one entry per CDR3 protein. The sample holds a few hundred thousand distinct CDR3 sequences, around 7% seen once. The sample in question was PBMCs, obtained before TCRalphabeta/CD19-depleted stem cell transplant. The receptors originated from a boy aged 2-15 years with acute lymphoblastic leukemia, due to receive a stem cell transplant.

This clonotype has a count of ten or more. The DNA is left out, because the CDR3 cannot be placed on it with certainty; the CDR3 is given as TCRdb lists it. The CDR3 sequence: CISVSEAGGNQPQHF. The rearrangement links TRBV7-5 to TRBJ1-5; TRBD1 was called by the table and not checked on the DNA. TRBV7-5 counts as a pseudogene. Including both end residues, the CDR3 is 15 amino acids long.

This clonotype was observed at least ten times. The CDR3 DNA reads TGTGCCAGCAGTAGACTAGCGGGAGGGACCCTTGAGCAGTTCTTC. This codes for CASSRLAGGTLEQFF. The V and J genes are TRBV27 and TRBJ2-1; TRBD2 agrees at 14 bases. Germline lookup yields CDR1 MNHEY and CDR2 SMNVEV (reference sequence). CDR3 length: 15 amino acids. Trimming cost V 5 bases and J 9 bases; bases outside gene matches: 6.

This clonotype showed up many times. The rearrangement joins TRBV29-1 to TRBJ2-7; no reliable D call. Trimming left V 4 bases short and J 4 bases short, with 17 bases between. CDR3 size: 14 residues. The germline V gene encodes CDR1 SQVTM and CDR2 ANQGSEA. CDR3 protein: CSVGPAPLGYEQYF. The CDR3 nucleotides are TGCAGCGTTGGTCCTGCGCCGCTGGGTTACGAGCAGTACTTC.

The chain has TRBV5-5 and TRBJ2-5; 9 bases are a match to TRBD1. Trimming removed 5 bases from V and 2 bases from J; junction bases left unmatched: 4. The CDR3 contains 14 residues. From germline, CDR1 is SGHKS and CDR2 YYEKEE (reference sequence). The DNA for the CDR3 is TGTGCCAGCAGACCGGACAGGGGACAAGAGACCCAGTACTTC. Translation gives CASRPDRGQETQYF.

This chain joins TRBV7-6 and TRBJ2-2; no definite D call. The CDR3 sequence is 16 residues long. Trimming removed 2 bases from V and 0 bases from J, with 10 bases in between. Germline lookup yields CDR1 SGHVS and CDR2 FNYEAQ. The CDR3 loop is CASSLSHAANTGELFF. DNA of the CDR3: TGTGCCAGCAGCTTATCACACGCGGCGAACACCGGGGAGCTGTTTTTT.

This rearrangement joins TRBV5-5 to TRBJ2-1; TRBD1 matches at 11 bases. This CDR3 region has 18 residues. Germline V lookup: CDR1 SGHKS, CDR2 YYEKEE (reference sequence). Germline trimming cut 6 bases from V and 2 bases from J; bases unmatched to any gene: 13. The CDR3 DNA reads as TGTGCCAGCAACACCGGGACAGGGGGTGGTTTGGCCTACAATGAGCAGTTCTTC. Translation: CASNTGTGGGLAYNEQFF.

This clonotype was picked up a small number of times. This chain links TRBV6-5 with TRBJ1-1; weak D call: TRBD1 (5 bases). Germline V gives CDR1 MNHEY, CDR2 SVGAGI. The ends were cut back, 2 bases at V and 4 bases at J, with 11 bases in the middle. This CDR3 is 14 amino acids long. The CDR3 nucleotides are TGTGCCAGCAGTTACAATCGGGGGGTCACTGAAGCTTTCTTT. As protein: CASSYNRGVTEAFF.

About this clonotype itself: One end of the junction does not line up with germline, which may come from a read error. Here the CDR3 DNA reads TGTGCCAGCAGTCCGTACCAAGAGACCGAGTACTTC. Its protein is CASSPYQETEYF. V and J are TRBV2 and TRBJ2-5, with D unresolved. Germline CDR1 SNHLY, CDR2 FYNNEI. This CDR3 contains 12 residues. Full variable domain (rest looked up from reference TRBV2 and TRBJ2-5): EPEVTQTPSHQVTQMGQEVILRCVPISNHLYFYWYRQILGQKVEFLVSFYNNEISEKSEIFDDQFSVERPDGSNFTLKIRSTKLEDSAMYFCASSPYQETEYFGPGTRLLVL.

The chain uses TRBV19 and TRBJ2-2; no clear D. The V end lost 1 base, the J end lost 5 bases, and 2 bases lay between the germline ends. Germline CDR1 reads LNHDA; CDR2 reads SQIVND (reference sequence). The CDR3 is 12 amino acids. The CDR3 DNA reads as TGTGCCAGTAGTATAGTAACCGGGGAGCTGTTTTTT. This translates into CASSIVTGELFF.